The 3 T cell receptor beta chains below come from one sample, sequenced in a study of T cell responses to AZD1222 COVID-19 vaccine. TCRdb keeps only in-frame clones here, not all; method: immunoSEQ multiplex PCR. This table holds some 110,000 clones, 75% to 90% found once. Source: peripheral blood, taken on day 0 of AZD1222 vaccination. These receptors all come from an adult in good health.

This clone was seen once. The CDR3 is CAWSWAGAYEQYF. In DNA, the CDR3 is TGTGCCTGGAGCTGGGCAGGGGCCTACGAGCAGTACTTC. The chain uses TRBV30 and TRBJ2-7, with a weak D call TRBD1 (6 bases). V dropped 3 bases and J dropped 2 bases, with 11 bases sitting between them. Germline lookup yields CDR1 GTSNPN and CDR2 SVGIG (reference sequence). This CDR3 contains 13 residues.

V usage is TRBV27 and J usage is TRBJ1-5; D perhaps matches TRBD1 (5 bases). This CDR3 has 15 amino acids. The V end was cut by 4 bases, the J end by 5 bases, with 15 bases between. Per the germline V gene, CDR1 is MNHEY and CDR2 is SMNVEV (reference sequence). The CDR3 DNA reads as TGTGCCAGCAGTTACTTGGGTGGGGGTGATCAGCCCCAGCATTTT. Translated, it gives CASSYLGGGDQPQHF.

The gene calls are TRBV19 and TRBJ1-4; the D gene is possibly TRBD1 (5 bases). Germline values: CDR1 LNHDA, CDR2 SQIVND (reference sequence). V lost 2 bases to trimming and J lost 8 bases, with 12 bases between them. The CDR3 has 14 amino acids. The CDR3 coding sequence is TGTGCCAGTAGTATATTGGGCAGGGAAGAAAAACTGTTTTTT. It encodes CASSILGREEKLFF.